This TCR beta chain was identified in a study of radiotherapy plus CTLA-4 blockade in lung cancer. Study in general: Objective responses were documented in around a sixth of patients, with disease control in about 29%.

Comments on this clone: Its antigen is undetermined.

V dropped 6 bases and J dropped 9; count of bases not matched to a gene: 12. CDR3 size: 15 residues. Germline lookup yields CDR1 SGHTA and CDR2 FQGTGA. The data were produced by immunoSEQ multiplex PCR, yet TCRdb's version contains in-frame clones alone and is incomplete. The table lists approximately 90,000 clones, about four fifths of them singletons, with 0.84% in the top ten. Ipilimumab CTLA-4 blockade and focal radiation were given to patients with chemo-refractory metastatic non-small-cell lung cancer. Study-wide findings and caveats: According to reports, early shifts in blood T cell clones, alongside interferon-beta, forecast response most accurately. Once radiotherapy plus ipilimumab had been given, TCR clones derived from tumor expanded in blood.

The rearrangement uses TRBV7-3 and TRBJ2-1; the match to TRBD2 covers 9 bases. Source: peripheral blood, taken from a patient treated with radiotherapy plus ipilimumab. The sequence derives from a human donor with non-small cell lung cancer who had stable disease on radiotherapy plus ipilimumab. The CDR3 DNA reads TGTGCCAGCAGACGCGAAGGGACTAGCATGGGTGAGCAGTTCTTC. Translating gives CASRREGTSMGEQFF. The whole variable domain, filled in from reference TRBV7-3 and TRBJ2-1, reads GAGVSQTPSNKVTEKGKYVELRCDPISGHTALYWYRQSLGQGPEFLIYFQGTGAADDSGLPNDRFFAVRPEGSVSTLKIQRTERGDSAVYLCASRREGTSMGEQFFGPGTRLTVL.